A single sample is the source of the 14 T cell receptor beta chains below, sequenced in a study of blood T cell repertoires in COVID-19. Measured with immunoSEQ multiplex PCR; TCRdb has only the in-frame clones, and not every one. The profile shows some 80,000 clones, around 90% of them singletons. The sample consisted of peripheral blood. The receptors here all came from a woman between 50 and 59 years old with active or convalescent COVID-19.

The gene calls are TRBV30 and TRBJ1-2; the match to TRBD1 covers 10 bases. The J segment lost 8 bases and the V segment lost 3 bases, leaving 6 bases of the junction unmatched. Germline values: CDR1 GTSNPN, CDR2 SVGIG (reference sequence). The CDR3 length is 13 residues. CDR3 coding DNA: TGTGCCTGGAGCCCGGGGACAGGGGAGGGCTACACCTTC. Protein sequence: CAWSPGTGEGYTF.

The chain is built from TRBV9 and TRBJ2-2; TRBD2 might be the D (6 bases). Trimming cost V 6 bases and J 7 bases, with 16 bases left between them. Germline V lookup: CDR1 SGDLS, CDR2 YYNGEE. The CDR3 totals 14 residues. DNA for the CDR3: TGTGCCAGCACCACGGGGGAATGGGGCGGGGAGCTGTTTTTT. Amino acid sequence: CASTTGEWGGELFF.

This clone was detected only once. The rearrangement uses TRBV6-5 and TRBJ2-7; maybe TRBD1 (5 bases). The CDR3 contains 15 residues. Trimming took off 2 bases at V and 3 bases at J, with 14 bases between the two ends. Germline assignment: CDR1 MNHEY and CDR2 SVGAGI. DNA for the CDR3: TGTGCCAGCAGTTACGGGGCTCCCAATAGCTACGAGCAGTACTTC. This codes for CASSYGAPNSYEQYF.

This sequence joins TRBV6-1 and TRBJ1-2, with 7 nucleotides matching TRBD1. The CDR3 contains 16 residues. The germline gives CDR1 MNHNS, CDR2 SASEGT. J was trimmed by 0 bases and V by 1 base; bases with no gene match: 5. Written as DNA, the CDR3 is TGTGCCAGCAGTGAAGATGACAGGGAGGCTAACTATGGCTACACCTTC. Translating gives CASSEDDREANYGYTF.

J is TRBJ2-7 and V is TRBV7-2; 7 bases map to TRBD1. Germline-derived CDR1 and CDR2 are SGHTA and FQGNSA. CDR3 length: 13 amino acids. The J segment lost 6 bases and the V segment lost 4 bases, leaving 6 bases of the junction unmatched. The CDR3 here is CASSSDRAGEQYF. The CDR3 region has the DNA TGTGCCAGCAGCTCAGACAGGGCTGGCGAGCAGTACTTC.

The V and J genes are TRBV7-3 and TRBJ2-1; D is perhaps TRBD2 (6 bases). The CDR3 totals 15 residues. In germline, CDR1 is SGHTA, CDR2 FQGTGA. V shed 1 base and J shed 5 bases, with 12 bases lying between them. DNA of the CDR3: TGTGCCAGCAGCTTAAGGGACTGGGGGGACAATGAGCAGTTCTTC. Its translation: CASSLRDWGDNEQFF.

The chain joins TRBV6-4 to TRBJ1-5; possibly TRBD1 for D (5 bases). Germline values: CDR1 MRHNA, CDR2 SNTAGT. Deletions cut 2 bases from V and 4 bases from J, with 18 bases between. CDR3 length: 17 amino acids. Here the CDR3 reads CASSDHGSGFGNQPQHF. In nucleotides, the CDR3 is TGTGCCAGCAGTGACCACGGTTCAGGGTTTGGGAATCAGCCCCAGCATTTT.

CDR3 in amino acids: CSARDHYEQYF. CDR3 in DNA: TGCAGTGCTAGAGACCACTACGAGCAGTACTTC. V usage is TRBV20-1 and J usage is TRBJ2-7; no clear D gene. Germline V gene sequence: CDR1 DFQATT, CDR2 SNEGSKA (reference sequence). V was pared by 0 bases and J by 3 bases, with 3 bases between. The CDR3 totals 11 residues.

This rearrangement joins TRBV19 to TRBJ1-1; tentatively, D is TRBD1 (6 bases). CDR1 and CDR2 (germline): LNHDA, SQIVND (reference sequence). The germline V and J ends were trimmed by 4 bases and 3 bases, with 15 bases remaining between them. This CDR3 is built from 15 residues. The CDR3: CASSRGGSGYTEAFF. The CDR3 nucleotides are TGTGCCAGTAGTAGAGGGGGTTCGGGTTACACTGAAGCTTTCTTT.

Concerning this clone itself: Other DNA sequences within the sample encode an identical CDR3. The CDR3 DNA follows: TGTGCCATCAGTGGGGGGGATGAGCAGTTCTTC. Amino acids: CAISGGDEQFF. The gene calls are TRBV10-3 and TRBJ2-1, with a possible D match to TRBD2 (6 bases). The V and J ends lost 4 bases and 8 bases respectively, with 6 bases between them. The V gene's germline CDR1 is ENHRY and CDR2 SYGVKD. The CDR3 covers 11 residues.

The V and J genes are TRBV5-1 and TRBJ2-5; D possibly corresponds to TRBD1 (5 bases). From germline, CDR1 is SGHRS and CDR2 YFSETQ. This CDR3 is 14 amino acids long. V was trimmed by 0 bases and J by 1 base, leaving 7 bases between them. In DNA, the CDR3 is TGCGCCAGCAGCTTGGGGGGCACCCAAGAGACCCAGTACTTC. It specifies CASSLGGTQETQYF.

The chain joins TRBV29-1 to TRBJ1-1, with D possibly matching TRBD1 (6 bases). The V end lost 6 bases, the J end lost 1 base, and 9 bases lay between the germline ends. Germline CDR1 is SQVTM and CDR2 is ANQGSEA. CDR3 length equals 12 residues. This chain's CDR3 is CSVNRANTEAFF. In nucleotides, the CDR3 is TGCAGCGTCAACAGGGCGAACACTGAAGCTTTCTTT. Looking up the rest from reference TRBV29-1 and TRBJ1-1 gives the full variable domain: SAVISQKPSRDICQRGTSLTIQCQVDSQVTMMFWYRQQPGQSLTLIATANQGSEATYESGFVIDKFPISRPNLTFSTLTVSNMSPEDSSIYLCSVNRANTEAFFGQGTRLTVV.

In the case of this clone: One end of the junction varies from germline; a read error may be responsible. The CDR3 loop reads CASSSSGRSTGTQYF. The DNA of the CDR3 is TGTGCCAGCAGCTCTAGCGGGAGGAGCACAGGTACGCAGTATTTT. The V gene is TRBV7-8, the J gene TRBJ2-3; 11 nucleotides align to TRBD2. Germline V gene data show CDR1 as SGHVS and CDR2 as FQNEAQ. The CDR3 extends over 15 amino acids.

The chain uses TRBV3-1 (or the pseudogene TRBV3-2) and TRBJ2-7; the D gene is possibly TRBD2 (6 bases). Per germline, CDR1 LGHDT and CDR2 YNNKEL (reference sequence). This CDR3 spans 16 amino acids. V was shortened by 4 bases and J by 0 bases, with 16 bases between the two germline ends. CDR3 sequence reads: CASSLGGPQNSYEQYF. DNA for the CDR3: TGTGCCAGCAGCCTCGGAGGGCCGCAAAACTCCTACGAGCAGTACTTC.